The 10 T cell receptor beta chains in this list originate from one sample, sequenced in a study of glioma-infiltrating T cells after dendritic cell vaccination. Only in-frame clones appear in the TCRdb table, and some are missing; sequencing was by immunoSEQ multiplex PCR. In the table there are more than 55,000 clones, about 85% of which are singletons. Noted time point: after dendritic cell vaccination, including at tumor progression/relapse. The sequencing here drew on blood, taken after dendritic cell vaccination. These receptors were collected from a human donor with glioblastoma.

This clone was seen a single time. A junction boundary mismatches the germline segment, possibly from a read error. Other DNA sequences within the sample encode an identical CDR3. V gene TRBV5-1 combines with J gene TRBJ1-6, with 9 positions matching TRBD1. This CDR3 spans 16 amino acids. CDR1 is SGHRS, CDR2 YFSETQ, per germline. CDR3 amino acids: CASSLNRGPDNSPLHF. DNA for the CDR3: TGCGCCAGCAGTTTGAACAGGGGGCCTGATAATTCCCCCCTCCACTTT.

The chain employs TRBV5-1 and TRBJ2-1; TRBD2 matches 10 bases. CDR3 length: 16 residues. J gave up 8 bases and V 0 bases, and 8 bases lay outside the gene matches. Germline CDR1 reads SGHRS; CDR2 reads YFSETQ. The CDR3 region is CASSLARSGGADEQFF. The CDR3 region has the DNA TGCGCCAGCAGCTTGGCCCGGAGCGGGGGGGCCGATGAGCAGTTCTTC.

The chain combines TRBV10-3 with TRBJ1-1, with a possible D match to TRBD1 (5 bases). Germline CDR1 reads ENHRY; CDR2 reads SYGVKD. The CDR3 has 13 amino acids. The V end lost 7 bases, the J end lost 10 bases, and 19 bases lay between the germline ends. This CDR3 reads CAINPVGQGIAFF. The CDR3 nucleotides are TGTGCCATCAACCCTGTGGGGCAGGGAATAGCTTTCTTT.

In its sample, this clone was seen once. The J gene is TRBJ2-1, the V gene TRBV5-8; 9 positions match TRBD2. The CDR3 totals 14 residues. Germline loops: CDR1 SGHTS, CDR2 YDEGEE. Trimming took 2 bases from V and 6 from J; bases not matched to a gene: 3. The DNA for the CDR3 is TGTGCCAGCAGCTTTAGCGGGGGACGCAATGAGCAGTTCTTC. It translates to CASSFSGGRNEQFF. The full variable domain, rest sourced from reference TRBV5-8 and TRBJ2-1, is EAGVTQSPTHLIKTRGQQATLRCSPISGHTSVYWYQQALGLGLQFLLWYDEGEERNRGNFPPRFSGRQFPNYSSELNVNALELEDSALYLCASSFSGGRNEQFFGPGTRLTVL.

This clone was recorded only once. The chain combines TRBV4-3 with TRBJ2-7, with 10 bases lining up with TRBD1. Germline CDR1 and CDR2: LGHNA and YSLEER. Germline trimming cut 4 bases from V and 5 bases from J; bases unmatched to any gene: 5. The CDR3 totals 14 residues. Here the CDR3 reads CASSLGTGENEQYF. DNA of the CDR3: TGCGCCAGCAGCCTAGGGACAGGGGAAAACGAGCAGTACTTC.

This CDR3 reads CASSPNGQVYGYTF. CDR3 sequence (DNA): TGTGCCAGCTCACCAAACGGACAGGTTTATGGCTACACCTTC. This chain uses TRBV18 with TRBJ1-2, with 7 bases that match TRBD1. The CDR3 is 14 amino acids. Germline V lookup: CDR1 KGHSH, CDR2 LQKENI. Germline trimming cut 2 bases from V and 5 bases from J; bases unmatched to any gene: 5.

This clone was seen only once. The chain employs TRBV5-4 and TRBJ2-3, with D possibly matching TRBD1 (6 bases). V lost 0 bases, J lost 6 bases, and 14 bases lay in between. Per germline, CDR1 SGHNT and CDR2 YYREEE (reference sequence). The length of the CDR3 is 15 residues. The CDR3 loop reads CASSLGAGVMDTQYF. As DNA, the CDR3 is TGTGCCAGCAGCTTGGGCGCAGGGGTGATGGATACGCAGTATTTT.

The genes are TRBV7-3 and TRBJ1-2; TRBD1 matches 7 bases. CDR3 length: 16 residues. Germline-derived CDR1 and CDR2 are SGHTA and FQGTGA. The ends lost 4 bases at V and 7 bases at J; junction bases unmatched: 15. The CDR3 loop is CASSSAASEGASGYTF. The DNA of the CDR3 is TGTGCCAGCAGCTCTGCCGCTTCAGAGGGGGCAAGTGGCTACACCTTC. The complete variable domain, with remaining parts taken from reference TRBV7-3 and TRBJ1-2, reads GAGVSQTPSNKVTEKGKYVELRCDPISGHTALYWYRQSLGQGPEFLIYFQGTGAADDSGLPNDRFFAVRPEGSVSTLKIQRTERGDSAVYLCASSSAASEGASGYTFGSGTRLTVV.

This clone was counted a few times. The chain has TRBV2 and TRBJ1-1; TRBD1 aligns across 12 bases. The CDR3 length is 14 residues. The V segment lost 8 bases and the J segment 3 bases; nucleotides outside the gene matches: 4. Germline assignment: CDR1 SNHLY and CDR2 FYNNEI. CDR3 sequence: CASGDRGLDTEAFF. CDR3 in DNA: TGTGCCAGCGGGGACAGGGGGCTAGACACTGAAGCTTTCTTT.

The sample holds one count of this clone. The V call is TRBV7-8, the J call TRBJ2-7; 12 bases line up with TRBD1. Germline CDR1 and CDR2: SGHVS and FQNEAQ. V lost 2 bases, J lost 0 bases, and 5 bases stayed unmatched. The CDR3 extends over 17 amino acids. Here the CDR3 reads CASSLILGQGASYEQYF. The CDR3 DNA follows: TGTGCCAGCAGCTTAATTTTGGGACAGGGGGCCTCCTACGAGCAGTACTTC. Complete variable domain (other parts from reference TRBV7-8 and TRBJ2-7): GAGVSQSPRYKVAKRGQDVALRCDPISGHVSLFWYQQALGQGPEFLTYFQNEAQLDKSGLPSDRFFAERPEGSVSTLKIQRTQQEDSAVYLCASSLILGQGASYEQYFGPGTRLTVT.